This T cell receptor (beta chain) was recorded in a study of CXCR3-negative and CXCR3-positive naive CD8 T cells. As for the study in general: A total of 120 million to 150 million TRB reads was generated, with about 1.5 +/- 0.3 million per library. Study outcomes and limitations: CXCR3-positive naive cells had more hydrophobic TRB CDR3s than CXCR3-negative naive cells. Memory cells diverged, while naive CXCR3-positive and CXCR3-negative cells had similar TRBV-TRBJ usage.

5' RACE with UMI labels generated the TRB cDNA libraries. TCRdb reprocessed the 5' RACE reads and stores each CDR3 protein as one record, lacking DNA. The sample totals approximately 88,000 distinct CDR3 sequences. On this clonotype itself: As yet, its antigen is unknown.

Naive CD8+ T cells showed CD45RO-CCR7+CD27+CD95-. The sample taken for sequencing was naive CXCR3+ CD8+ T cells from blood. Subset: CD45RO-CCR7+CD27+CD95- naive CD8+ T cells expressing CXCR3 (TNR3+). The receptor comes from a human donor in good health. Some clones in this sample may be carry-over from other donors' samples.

CDR3 loop: CASSASGTSVEQYF. V gene TRBV9 combines with J gene TRBJ2-7; TCRdb's assignment of TRBD2 cannot be checked, as there is no DNA. The CDR3 loop spans 14 amino acids. Per germline, CDR1 SGDLS and CDR2 YYNGEE. Variable domain in full (rest from reference TRBV9 and TRBJ2-7): DSGVTQTPKHLITATGQRVTLRCSPRSGDLSVYWYQQSLDQGLQFLIQYYNGEERAKGNILERFSAQQFPDLHSELNLSSLELGDSALYFCASSASGTSVEQYFGPGTRLTVT.